What follows are 15 T cell receptor beta chains derived from one specimen sequenced in a study of T cells in Graves' hyperthyroidism and ophthalmopathy (dated by TCRdb to about 2019). Libraries were made using multiplex PCR. Sequencing relied on an Illumina HiSeq 2000. The TCR beta CDR3 regions were amplified from RNA transcripts. A first-round RT-PCR of the TCR CDR3 used the HTBI primer set with the Qiagen OneStep RT-PCR kit. In TCRdb, the public reads were trimmed at Q25 with fastp and aligned with MiXCR, with productive beta chains retained. Entries that share a CDR3 protein sequence are merged under the most common genes and DNA. The sample table shows some 740,000 distinct CDR3 sequences, and 14% are seen once. In total, the top ten clones hold roughly 10% of the sample. Sequenced material: blood. Receptors originate from a woman between 18 and 29 years old with Graves' hyperthyroidism.

Remarks on this clonotype: At one end the junction does not follow the germline gene, possibly because of a read error. The rearrangement links TRBV18 to TRBJ2-7, with 7 bases that match TRBD1. This CDR3 contains 15 residues. Germline V CDR1 and CDR2: KGHSH, LQKENI. Here the CDR3 DNA reads TGTGCCGGCTCACCCCGACAGGGAAGCTCCTACGAGCAGTACTTC. This codes for CAGSPRQGSSYEQYF.

The chain uses TRBV12-3 or TRBV12-4 and TRBJ1-5; tentative D call: TRBD1 (6 bases). Trimming stripped 5 bases from V and 5 bases from J, with 16 bases between. This CDR3 spans 15 amino acids. CDR3 in amino acids: CASSLRGARDQPQHF. CDR3 DNA sequence: TGTGCCAGCAGTCTCCGGGGGGCGAGGGATCAGCCCCAGCATTTT.

This clonotype was counted between two and nine times. V is TRBV29-1 and J is TRBJ2-1; no firm D call. From germline, CDR1 is SQVTM and CDR2 ANQGSEA. V lost 0 bases, J lost 2 bases, and 17 bases lay in between. This CDR3 region has 17 residues. This CDR3 is CSVEDQRLPGAYNEQFF. In DNA, the CDR3 is TGCAGCGTTGAAGATCAACGGCTGCCGGGCGCCTACAATGAGCAGTTCTTC.

This sequence joins TRBV4-1 and TRBJ2-3; TRBD1 agrees at 9 bases. V lost 3 bases and J lost 4; bases outside the gene matches: 5. Germline lookup yields CDR1 MGHRA and CDR2 YSYEKL. The CDR3 runs 15 residues. CDR3 in DNA: TGCGCCAGCAGCCAGAGGGACAGGGTTGCAGATACGCAGTATTTT. Translating it yields CASSQRDRVADTQYF.

This clonotype was observed at least ten times. This chain connects TRBV28 to TRBJ2-7; D possibly corresponds to TRBD2 (5 bases). Germline loops: CDR1 MDHEN, CDR2 SYDVKM. The CDR3 has 16 residues. With 7 bases removed from V and 2 bases from J, the gap between germline ends came to 21 bases. The CDR3 nucleotides read TGTGCCAGCACCAAAGGGAGCGGCCATCGCCCCTACGAGCAGTACTTC. It encodes CASTKGSGHRPYEQYF.

This clonotype occurred many times. The V gene is TRBV7-8, the J gene TRBJ1-2, with TRBD1 matching 8 bases. The CDR3 runs 15 residues. Germline CDR1 SGHVS, CDR2 FQNEAQ. V shed 5 bases, J shed 6 bases, and the junction held 11 bases outside the gene matches. The CDR3 region has the DNA TGTGCCAGCAGCCGACAGGGGACGGTCGAGGATGGCTACACCTTC. Its translation is CASSRQGTVEDGYTF.

This clonotype was counted only a few times. The CDR3 sequence is CASSLKWAMSGNTIYF. Here the CDR3 DNA reads TGTGCCAGCAGCTTAAAGTGGGCAATGTCTGGAAACACCATATATTTT. V gene TRBV7-9 combines with J gene TRBJ1-3; D gene unclear. The germline V gene encodes CDR1 SEHNR and CDR2 FQNEAQ (reference sequence). Trimming left V 2 bases short and J 1 base short, with 12 bases between. The CDR3 runs 16 residues.

This clonotype was detected many times. This rearrangement joins TRBV30 to TRBJ1-1, with 7 bases that match TRBD1. CDR1 and CDR2 (germline): GTSNPN, SVGIG (reference sequence). The CDR3 extends over 12 amino acids. V trimming: 7 bases; J trimming: 13 bases; junction bases outside the gene matches: 15. The CDR3 DNA is TGTGCCTACACACCGACAGGGCCAGTCCATTTCTTT. Translating it yields CAYTPTGPVHFF.

This clonotype was observed many times. V and J are TRBV20-1 and TRBJ2-5; D gene unclear. Per the germline V gene, CDR1 is DFQATT and CDR2 is SNEGSKA (reference sequence). V lost 3 bases and J lost 4, with 6 bases in between. The CDR3 is 11 amino acids. In DNA form, the CDR3 reads TGCAGTGCTAGCCCCGGAGAGACCCAGTACTTC. Its protein is CSASPGETQYF.

This clonotype has only a few counts. This may stem from a read error, because a much larger clone lies one nucleotide away. The rearrangement joins TRBV6-2 or TRBV6-3 to TRBJ2-1, with D possibly being TRBD1 or TRBD2 (6 bases each). Near its end, the DNA agrees better with TRBJ2-7, so the J call may be wrong. There are 16 residues in the CDR3. Germline-derived CDR1 and CDR2 are MNHEY and SVGEGT. The DNA of the CDR3 is TGTGCCAGCTGCACGAGGGGGGTTCTAGGCTACAATGAGCAGTACTTC. Residues: CASCTRGVLGYNEQYF.

This clonotype was observed many times. The V gene is TRBV2, the J gene TRBJ2-1; perhaps TRBD2 as D (5 bases). Trimming stripped 8 bases from V and 1 base from J, with 15 bases between. The CDR3 length is 15 residues. Germline CDR1 SNHLY, CDR2 FYNNEI. In DNA, the CDR3 is TGTGCCAGCGCCCCTCCGGGAAGGTCCTACAATGAGCAGTTCTTC. Translation gives CASAPPGRSYNEQFF.

This clonotype was recorded many times. The chain recombines TRBV30 with TRBJ2-7; D remains unclear. V lost 5 bases and J 3 bases, leaving 11 bases between the germline ends. This CDR3 comprises 12 residues. CDR1 is GTSNPN, CDR2 SVGIG, per germline (reference sequence). In DNA, the CDR3 is TGTGCCTGGGAGGCAGGCCTCTACGAGCAGTACTTC. This encodes CAWEAGLYEQYF.

The genes are TRBV30 and TRBJ1-3; D is unclear. V lost 5 bases, J lost 4 bases, and 6 bases lay in between. The CDR3 runs to 11 residues. Per the germline V gene, CDR1 is GTSNPN and CDR2 is SVGIG (reference sequence). CDR3: CAWGPGNTIYF. The CDR3, as DNA: TGTGCCTGGGGCCCGGGAAACACCATATATTTT. Full variable domain (outside the CDR3, taken from reference TRBV30 and TRBJ1-3): SQTIHQWPATLVQPVGSPLSLECTVEGTSNPNLYWYRQAAGRGLQLLFYSVGIGQISSEVPQNLSASRPQDRQFILSSKKLLLSDSGFYLCAWGPGNTIYFGEGSWLTVV.

Details on this clonotype: A much larger clone differs from this one at a single base, so this may be a read error. The chain uses TRBV30 and TRBJ2-7, with D uncertain. CDR3 size: 13 residues. V was shortened by 3 bases and J by 0 bases, with 9 bases between the two germline ends. Germline V gives CDR1 GTSNPN, CDR2 SVGIG (reference sequence). The CDR3 protein is CAWSSDLSYEQYF. The CDR3 bases are TGTGCCTGGAGCTCGGACCTCTCCTACGAGCAGTACTTC.

This clonotype was recorded a few times. The rearrangement links TRBV7-2 to TRBJ2-7; TRBD1 aligns across 10 bases. This CDR3 spans 13 amino acids. V dropped 5 bases and J dropped 6; count of bases not matched to a gene: 4. CDR1 and CDR2 (germline): SGHTA, FQGNSA. The CDR3 region is CASSQDRGSEQYF. DNA of the CDR3: TGTGCCAGCAGCCAGGACAGGGGGAGCGAGCAGTACTTC.